This TCR beta chain was identified during a study of blood T cell repertoires in COVID-19. Study summary: Specimens from acute and convalescent COVID-19 originated in the United States, Italy and Spain. T cells, B-cell-depleted T cells, or PBMCs supplied cDNA or gDNA.

This CDR3 comprises 13 residues. CDR1 and CDR2 from the germline V gene are MDHEN and SYDVKM. V was clipped by 6 bases and J by 8 bases, with 13 bases between them. Some clones are missing from TCRdb's copy, which holds only in-frame ones; the method was immunoSEQ multiplex PCR. In the table there are approximately 200,000 clones, 85% to 90% of which are singletons. This study enrolled people aged 18 to 89 from approximately 25 US geographic areas. Which cohort a participant joined came from the clinical history participants gave. The source material was PBMCs or T cells enriched from blood (not recorded which). This rearrangement joins TRBV28 to TRBJ1-4; perhaps TRBD1 as D (6 bases). This receptor was identified in a woman younger than 35 in a cohort exposed to, infected with or recovered from COVID-19 (not recorded which). The CDR3 bases are TGTGCCAGCAGGAGGGGGGGGCAAGAAAAACTGTTTTTT. As protein: CASRRGGQEKLFF.